Presented here are 11 T cell receptor beta chains from one specimen sequenced in a study of beta chain features in type 1 diabetes. The study reverse transcribed the entire isolated RNA, so it sequenced expressed TCRB transcripts. Clones were sequenced by immunoSEQ multiplex PCR, and TCRdb holds only the in-frame ones, with some missing. Of nearly 700,000 clones listed, about an eighth were seen once; the top ten hold around 0.022%. The study, taken as a whole, reports: TCRB CDR3s from Type 1 diabetes patients were moderately but significantly shorter in all four CD4+ subsets.

Their cognate antigens are unknown. Source material: naive CD4+ T cells from blood. These receptors came from a man in his late teens or twenties with type 1 diabetes.

The chain uses TRBV2 and TRBJ2-6, with unresolved D. The CDR3 runs to 18 residues. Trimming took 1 base from V and 0 from J, leaving 13 bases between them. Germline V gives CDR1 SNHLY, CDR2 FYNNEI. The CDR3 DNA reads as TGTGCCAGCAGTGAAGTGCCCGTACGGTCCTCTGGGGCCAACGTCCTGACTTTC. It translates to CASSEVPVRSSGANVLTF.

A few counts support this clone. V usage is TRBV7-2 and J usage is TRBJ2-5; the D is unclear. Germline assignment: CDR1 SGHTA and CDR2 FQGNSA. The V and J ends lost 2 bases and 5 bases respectively, with 15 bases between them. CDR3 size: 15 residues. In nucleotides, the CDR3 is TGTGCCAGCAGCTTAAGCCACCTACCTCGGGAGACCCAGTACTTC. Its protein product is CASSLSHLPRETQYF. The complete variable domain, with remaining parts taken from reference TRBV7-2 and TRBJ2-5, reads GAGVSQSPSNKVTEKGKDVELRCDPISGHTALYWYRQSLGQGLEFLIYFQGNSAPDKSGLPSDRFSAERTGGSVSTLTIQRTQQEDSAVYLCASSLSHLPRETQYFGPGTRLLVL.

The table lists this clone with a few counts. The chain links TRBV13 to TRBJ2-6; D might be TRBD1 or TRBD2, each matching 5 bases. The CDR3 loop spans 21 amino acids. In germline, CDR1 is PRHDT, CDR2 FYEKMQ (reference sequence). The germline V and J ends were trimmed by 5 bases and 0 bases, with 26 bases remaining between them. This CDR3 reads CASSLRDRRDGWISGANVLTF. In nucleotides, the CDR3 is TGTGCCAGCAGCCTCCGAGACCGCCGGGACGGATGGATCTCTGGGGCCAACGTCCTGACTTTC.

This clone was recorded a few times. J is TRBJ2-3 and V is TRBV30; D is ambiguous. CDR1 GTSNPN and CDR2 SVGIG come from the germline V gene (reference sequence). This CDR3 has 14 amino acids. V gave up 0 bases and J gave up 2 bases, with 9 bases separating them. The CDR3: CAWSVRAATDTQYF. The CDR3 coding sequence is TGTGCCTGGAGTGTACGAGCAGCCACAGATACGCAGTATTTT.

This sequence joins TRBV29-1 and TRBJ1-5, with no clear D. The CDR3 sequence is 12 residues long. The ends were cut back, 2 bases at V and 7 bases at J, with 9 bases in the middle. Germline CDR1 SQVTM, CDR2 ANQGSEA. The CDR3 DNA reads as TGCAGCGTTGAAATTGATGGCCAGCCCCAGCATTTT. Residues: CSVEIDGQPQHF.

Only a few counts were recorded for this clone. The rearrangement joins TRBV5-6 to TRBJ2-5; 8 bases are shared with TRBD2. The junction had 10 bases not matched to a gene; V was cut back by 4 bases and J by 5 bases. The CDR3 extends over 15 amino acids. Germline CDR1 reads SGHDT; CDR2 reads YYEEEE. The DNA for the CDR3 is TGTGCCAGCAGCCTACCGGGACTAGTGTTGGAGACCCAGTACTTC. It translates to CASSLPGLVLETQYF.

This clone occurred a few times. This sequence joins TRBV7-8 and TRBJ2-1; D may be TRBD2 (5 bases). Trimming cost V 3 bases and J 5 bases, with 8 bases left between them. This CDR3 spans 13 amino acids. Germline V gene lookup returns CDR1 SGHVS and CDR2 FQNEAQ. The CDR3 sequence: CASSLTGNNEQFF. The CDR3 nucleotides are TGTGCCAGCAGCTTGACCGGGAACAATGAGCAGTTCTTC.

This clone has at least ten counts. This chain connects TRBV23-1 to TRBJ2-7; TRBD1 is a possible D gene (6 bases). TRBV23-1 is flagged as an ORF with uncertain function. There are 14 residues in the CDR3. V lost 4 bases to trimming and J lost 4 bases, with 14 bases between them. The CDR3 sequence: CASSPLRGAYEQYF. The CDR3 DNA follows: TGCGCCAGCAGTCCGCTCAGGGGCGCGTACGAGCAGTACTTC.

The chain has TRBV2 and TRBJ1-2, with a possible D match to TRBD1 (5 bases). The CDR3 consists of 13 residues. V was clipped by 3 bases and J by 6 bases, with 11 bases between them. Per germline, CDR1 SNHLY and CDR2 FYNNEI. CDR3 region: CASSDPGLDGYTF. CDR3 coding DNA: TGTGCCAGCAGTGATCCAGGGCTGGATGGCTACACCTTC. Drawing the rest from reference TRBV2 and TRBJ1-2, the complete variable domain is EPEVTQTPSHQVTQMGQEVILRCVPISNHLYFYWYRQILGQKVEFLVSFYNNEISEKSEIFDDQFSVERPDGSNFTLKIRSTKLEDSAMYFCASSDPGLDGYTFGSGTRLTVV.

The chain joins TRBV2 to TRBJ1-1; TRBD1 agrees at 7 bases. Per the germline V gene, CDR1 is SNHLY and CDR2 is FYNNEI. This CDR3 has 14 amino acids. V dropped 7 bases and J dropped 1; count of bases not matched to a gene: 6. This chain's CDR3 is CASTPQGSNTEAFF. Written as DNA, the CDR3 is TGTGCCAGCACTCCACAGGGGTCGAACACTGAAGCTTTCTTT.

J is TRBJ1-2 and V is TRBV19, with D perhaps matching TRBD1 (6 bases). CDR3 length equals 16 residues. The germline V and J ends were trimmed by 3 bases and 4 bases, with 18 bases remaining between them. Per germline, CDR1 LNHDA and CDR2 SQIVND (reference sequence). DNA for the CDR3: TGTGCCAGTAGTATCAGGGATGGACAGCGAATCTATGGCTACACCTTC. It encodes CASSIRDGQRIYGYTF.